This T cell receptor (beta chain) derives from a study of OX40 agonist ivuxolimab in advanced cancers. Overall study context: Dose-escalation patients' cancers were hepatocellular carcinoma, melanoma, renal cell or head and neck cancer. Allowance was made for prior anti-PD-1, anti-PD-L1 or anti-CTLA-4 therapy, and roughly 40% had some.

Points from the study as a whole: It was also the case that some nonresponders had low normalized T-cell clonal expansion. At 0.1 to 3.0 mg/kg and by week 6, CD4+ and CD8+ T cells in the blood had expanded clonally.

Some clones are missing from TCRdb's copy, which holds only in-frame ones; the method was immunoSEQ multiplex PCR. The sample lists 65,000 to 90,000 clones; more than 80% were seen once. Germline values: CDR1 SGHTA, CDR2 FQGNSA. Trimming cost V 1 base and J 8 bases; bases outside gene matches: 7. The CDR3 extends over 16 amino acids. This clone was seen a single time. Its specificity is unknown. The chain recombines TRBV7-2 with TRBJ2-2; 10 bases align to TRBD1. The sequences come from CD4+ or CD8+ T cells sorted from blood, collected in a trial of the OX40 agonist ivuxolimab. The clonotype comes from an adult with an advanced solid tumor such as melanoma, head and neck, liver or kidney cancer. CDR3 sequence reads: CASSLGDRGWTGELFF. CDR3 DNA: TGTGCCAGCAGCTTAGGGGACAGGGGTTGGACTGGGGAGCTGTTTTTT.